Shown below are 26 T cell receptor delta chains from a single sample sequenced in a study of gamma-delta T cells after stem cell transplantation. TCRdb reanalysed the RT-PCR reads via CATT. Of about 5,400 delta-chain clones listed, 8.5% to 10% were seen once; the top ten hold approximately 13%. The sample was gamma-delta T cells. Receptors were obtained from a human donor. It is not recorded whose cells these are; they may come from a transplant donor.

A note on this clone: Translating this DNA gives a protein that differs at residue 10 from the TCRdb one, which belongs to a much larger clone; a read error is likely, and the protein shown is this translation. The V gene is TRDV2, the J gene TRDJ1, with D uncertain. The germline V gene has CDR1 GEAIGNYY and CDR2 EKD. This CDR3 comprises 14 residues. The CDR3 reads CACDTVLNTYKLIF. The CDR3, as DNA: TGTGCCTGTGACACGGTACTGAACACCTATAAACTCATCTTT.

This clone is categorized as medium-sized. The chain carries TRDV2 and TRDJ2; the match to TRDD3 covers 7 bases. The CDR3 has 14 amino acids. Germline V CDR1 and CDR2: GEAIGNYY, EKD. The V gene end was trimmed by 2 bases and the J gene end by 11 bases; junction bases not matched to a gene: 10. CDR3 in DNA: TGTGCCTGTGACAAACTGGGGCCCGAGAGTCAACTCTTCTTT. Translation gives CACDKLGPESQLFF.

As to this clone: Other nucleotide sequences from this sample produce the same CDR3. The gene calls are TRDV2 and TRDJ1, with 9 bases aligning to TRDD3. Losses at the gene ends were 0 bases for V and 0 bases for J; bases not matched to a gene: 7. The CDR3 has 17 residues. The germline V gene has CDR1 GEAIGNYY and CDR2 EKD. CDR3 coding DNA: TGTGCCTGTGACACCTTGGGGGATAATCCCTACACCGATAAACTCATCTTT. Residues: CACDTLGDNPYTDKLIF.

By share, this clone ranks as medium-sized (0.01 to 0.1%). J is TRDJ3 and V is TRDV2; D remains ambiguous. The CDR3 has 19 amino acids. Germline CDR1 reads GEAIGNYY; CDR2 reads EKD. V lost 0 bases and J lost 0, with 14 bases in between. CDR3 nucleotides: TGTGCCTGTGACACCGGTGGTTACGCGAACTCCTGGGACACCCGACAGATGTTTTTC. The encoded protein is CACDTGGYANSWDTRQMFF.

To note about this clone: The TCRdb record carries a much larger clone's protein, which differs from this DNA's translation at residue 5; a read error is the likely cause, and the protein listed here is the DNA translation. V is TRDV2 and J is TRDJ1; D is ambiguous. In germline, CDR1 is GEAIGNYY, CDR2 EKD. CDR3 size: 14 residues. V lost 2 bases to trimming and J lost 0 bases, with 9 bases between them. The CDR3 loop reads CACDMVLNTDKLIF. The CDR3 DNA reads TGTGCCTGTGACATGGTACTGAACACCGATAAACTCATCTTT.

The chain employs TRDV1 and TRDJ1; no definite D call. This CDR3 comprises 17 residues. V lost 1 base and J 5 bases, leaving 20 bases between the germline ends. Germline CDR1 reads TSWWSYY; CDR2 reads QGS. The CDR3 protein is CALGEPTGTPQKDKLIF. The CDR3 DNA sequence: TGTGCTCTTGGGGAACCCACGGGTACGCCACAAAAGGATAAACTCATCTTT.

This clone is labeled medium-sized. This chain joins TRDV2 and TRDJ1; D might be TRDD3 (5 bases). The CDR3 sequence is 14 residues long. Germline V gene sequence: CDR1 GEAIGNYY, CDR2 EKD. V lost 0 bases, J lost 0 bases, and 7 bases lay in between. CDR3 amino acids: CACDTVGNTDKLIF. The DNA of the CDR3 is TGTGCCTGTGACACCGTGGGGAACACCGATAAACTCATCTTT.

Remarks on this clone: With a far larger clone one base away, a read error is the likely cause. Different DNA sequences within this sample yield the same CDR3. Here the CDR3 reads CACDVLTGGYAELIF. The CDR3 DNA reads TGTGCCTGTGACGTCCTCACTGGGGGATACGCGGAACTCATCTTT. This chain uses TRDV2 with TRDJ1; 13 bases fit TRDD3. Trimming took 3 bases from V and 9 from J; bases not matched to a gene: 9. The length of the CDR3 is 15 residues. The V gene's germline CDR1 is GEAIGNYY and CDR2 EKD.

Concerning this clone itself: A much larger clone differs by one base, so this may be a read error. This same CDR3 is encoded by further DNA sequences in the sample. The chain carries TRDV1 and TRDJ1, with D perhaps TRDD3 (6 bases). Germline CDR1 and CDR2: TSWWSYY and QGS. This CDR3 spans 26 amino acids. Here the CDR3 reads CALGETFTQIPNGLGVAFTHFDKLIF. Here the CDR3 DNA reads TGTGCTCTCGGGGAAACCTTCACCCAGATTCCCAACGGGTTGGGGGTGGCGTTTACACATTTCGATAAACTCATCTTT.

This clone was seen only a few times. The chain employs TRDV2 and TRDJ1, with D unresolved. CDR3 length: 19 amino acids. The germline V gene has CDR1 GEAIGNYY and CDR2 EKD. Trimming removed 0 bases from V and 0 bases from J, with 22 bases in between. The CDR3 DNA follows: TGTGCCTGTGACACCGTAGAAGTGAAGGGAGACAGGTACACCGATAAACTCATCTTT. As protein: CACDTVEVKGDRYTDKLIF.

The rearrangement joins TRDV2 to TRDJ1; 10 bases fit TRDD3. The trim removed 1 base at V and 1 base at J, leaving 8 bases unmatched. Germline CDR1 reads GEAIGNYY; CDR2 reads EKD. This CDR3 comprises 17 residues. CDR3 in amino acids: CACDTRLGDITTDKLIF. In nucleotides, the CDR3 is TGTGCCTGTGACACGCGGCTGGGGGATATCACCACCGATAAACTCATCTTT.

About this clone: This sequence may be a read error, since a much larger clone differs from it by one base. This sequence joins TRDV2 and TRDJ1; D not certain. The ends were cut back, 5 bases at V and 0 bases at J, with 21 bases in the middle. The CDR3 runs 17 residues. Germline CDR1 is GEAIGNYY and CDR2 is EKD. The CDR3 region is CACAPPLSDTHTDKLIF. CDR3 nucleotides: TGTGCCTGTGCCCCCCCACTTTCCGACACGCACACCGATAAACTCATCTTT.

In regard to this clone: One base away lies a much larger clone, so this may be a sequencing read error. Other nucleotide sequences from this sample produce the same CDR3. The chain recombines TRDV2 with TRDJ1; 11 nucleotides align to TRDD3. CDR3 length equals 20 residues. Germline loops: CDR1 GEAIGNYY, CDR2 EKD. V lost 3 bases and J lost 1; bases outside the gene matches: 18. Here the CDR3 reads CACDSIRSALGDTGTDKLIF. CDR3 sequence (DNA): TGTGCCTGTGACTCAATAAGATCCGCTCTGGGGGATACAGGCACCGATAAACTCATCTTT.

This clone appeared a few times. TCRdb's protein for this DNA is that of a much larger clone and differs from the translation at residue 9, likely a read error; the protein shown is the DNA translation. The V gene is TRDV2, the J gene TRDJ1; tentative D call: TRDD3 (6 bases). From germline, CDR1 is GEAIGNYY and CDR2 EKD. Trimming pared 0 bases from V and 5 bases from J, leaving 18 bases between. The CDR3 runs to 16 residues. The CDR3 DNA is TGTGCCTGTGACACCGTCTCCCAACTCACTGGGGATAAACTCATCTTT. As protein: CACDTVSQLTGDKLIF.

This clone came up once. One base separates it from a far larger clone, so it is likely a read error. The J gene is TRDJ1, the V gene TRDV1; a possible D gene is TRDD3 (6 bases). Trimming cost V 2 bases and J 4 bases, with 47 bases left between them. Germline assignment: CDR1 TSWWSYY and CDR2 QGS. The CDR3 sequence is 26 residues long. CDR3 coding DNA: TGTGCTCTTGGGGAAACCTTCACCCAGATTCCCAACGGGTTGGGGGTGGCGTCTACACATTTCGATAAACTCATCTTT. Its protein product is CALGETFTQIPNGLGVASTHFDKLIF.

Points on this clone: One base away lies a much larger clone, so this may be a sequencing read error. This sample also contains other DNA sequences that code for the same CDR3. The CDR3 DNA sequence: TGTGCCTGTGACCCCTTACTGGGGGAATACACCGATAAACTCATCTTT. Protein product: CACDPLLGEYTDKLIF. This chain links TRDV2 with TRDJ1, with 9 nucleotides matching TRDD3. The CDR3 is 16 amino acids. Germline CDR1 is GEAIGNYY and CDR2 is EKD. The V segment lost 3 bases and the J segment 0 bases; nucleotides outside the gene matches: 7.

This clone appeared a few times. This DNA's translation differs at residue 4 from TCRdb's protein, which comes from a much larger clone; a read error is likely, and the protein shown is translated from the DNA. Here the CDR3 reads CACGTLTGGSTDKLIF. As DNA, the CDR3 is TGTGCCTGTGGCACTTTGACTGGGGGGTCCACCGATAAACTCATCTTT. The V and J genes are TRDV2 and TRDJ1, with 8 bases fitting TRDD3. V lost 5 bases to trimming and J lost 1 base; unmatched junction nucleotides: 11. The germline CDR1 and CDR2 sequences are GEAIGNYY and EKD. The CDR3 length is 16 residues.

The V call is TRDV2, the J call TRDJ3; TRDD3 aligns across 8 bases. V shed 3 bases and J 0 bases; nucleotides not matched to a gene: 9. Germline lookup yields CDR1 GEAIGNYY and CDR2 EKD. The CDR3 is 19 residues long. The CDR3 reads CACDATGGVRSWDTRQMFF. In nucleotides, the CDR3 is TGTGCCTGTGACGCTACTGGGGGTGTTCGCTCCTGGGACACCCGACAGATGTTTTTC.

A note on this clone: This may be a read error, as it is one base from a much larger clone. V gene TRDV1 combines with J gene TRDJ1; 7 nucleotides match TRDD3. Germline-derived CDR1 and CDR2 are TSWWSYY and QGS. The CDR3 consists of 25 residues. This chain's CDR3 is CALGLNPGKAFLKYWGWGDTDELIF. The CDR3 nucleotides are TGTGCTCTTGGGCTAAACCCGGGCAAGGCCTTTCTCAAGTACTGGGGTTGGGGGGACACCGATGAACTCATCTTT.

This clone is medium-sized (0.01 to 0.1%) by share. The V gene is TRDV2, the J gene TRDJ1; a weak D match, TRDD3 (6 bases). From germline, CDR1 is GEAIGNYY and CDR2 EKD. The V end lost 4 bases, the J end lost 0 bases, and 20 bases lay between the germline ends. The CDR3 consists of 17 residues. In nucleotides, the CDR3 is TGTGCCTGTGATCCTCTACGCGGGGATTCCTACACCGATAAACTCATCTTT. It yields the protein CACDPLRGDSYTDKLIF.

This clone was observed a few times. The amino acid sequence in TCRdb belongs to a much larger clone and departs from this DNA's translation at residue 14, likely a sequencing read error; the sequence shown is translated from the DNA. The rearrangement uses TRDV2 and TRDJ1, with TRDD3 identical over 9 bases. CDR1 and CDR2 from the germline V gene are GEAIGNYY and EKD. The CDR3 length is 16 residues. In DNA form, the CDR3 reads TGTGCCTGTGACGCAATACTGGGGGAGTACACCGATAAACCCATCTTT. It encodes CACDAILGEYTDKPIF.

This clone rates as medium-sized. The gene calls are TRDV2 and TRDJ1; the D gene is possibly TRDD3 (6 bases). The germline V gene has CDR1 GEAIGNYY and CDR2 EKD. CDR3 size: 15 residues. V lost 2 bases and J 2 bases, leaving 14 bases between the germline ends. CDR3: CACDRLVGGTDKLIF. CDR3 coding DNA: TGTGCCTGTGACAGACTCGTAGGGGGAACCGATAAACTCATCTTT.

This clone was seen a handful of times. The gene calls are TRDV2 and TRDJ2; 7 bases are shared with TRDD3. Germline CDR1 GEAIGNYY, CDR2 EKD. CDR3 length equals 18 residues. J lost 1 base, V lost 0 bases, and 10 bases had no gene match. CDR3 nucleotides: TGTGCCTGTGACACCGGGGGGTGGGGGACCCTTTTGACAGCACAACTCTTCTTT. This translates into CACDTGGWGTLLTAQLFF.

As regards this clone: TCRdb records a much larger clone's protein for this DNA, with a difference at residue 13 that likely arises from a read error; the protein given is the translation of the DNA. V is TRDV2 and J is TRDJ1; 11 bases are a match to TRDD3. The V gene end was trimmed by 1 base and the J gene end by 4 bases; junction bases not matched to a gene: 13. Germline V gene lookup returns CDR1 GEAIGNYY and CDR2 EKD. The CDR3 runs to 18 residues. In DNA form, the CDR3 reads TGTGCCTGTGACACTGTGCTGGGGGATACAAGGCAGAACGATAAACTCATCTTT. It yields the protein CACDTVLGDTRQNDKLIF.

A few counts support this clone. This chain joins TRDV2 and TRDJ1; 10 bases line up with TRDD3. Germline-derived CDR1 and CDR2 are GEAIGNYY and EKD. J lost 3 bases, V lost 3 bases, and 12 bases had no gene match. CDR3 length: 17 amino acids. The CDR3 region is CACDPLGGDTSADKLIF. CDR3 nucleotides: TGTGCCTGTGACCCGTTGGGGGGGGATACGTCTGCCGATAAACTCATCTTT.

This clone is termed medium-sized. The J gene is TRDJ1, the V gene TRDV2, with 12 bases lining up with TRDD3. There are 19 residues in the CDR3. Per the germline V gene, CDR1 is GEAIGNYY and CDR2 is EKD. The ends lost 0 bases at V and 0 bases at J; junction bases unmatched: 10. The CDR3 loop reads CACDTVSTGGYTNTDKLIF. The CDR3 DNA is TGTGCCTGTGACACCGTGAGCACTGGGGGATACACGAACACCGATAAACTCATCTTT.